This T cell receptor beta chain was identified in a study of molecular identifiers for immune sequencing clone quantification. Each CDR3 protein gets one entry after TCRdb re-called the PCR reads with MiXCR. The top ten hold roughly 0.83% of the sample, which has nearly 650,000 distinct CDR3 sequences, about 25% seen once. Note on this clonotype: Its antigen is still unknown. No conserved phenylalanine or tryptophan is present at the end of the CDR3, so a read error is the likely explanation.

Findings and caveats of the study: In a background of under 1.3 million naive cells, spiked Jurkat TCR RNA from one cell was reportedly detectable. In naive cells, clones above 20 RNA copies held under 1% of molecules, whereas in effector cells they held over 98%.

Trimming took 10 bases from V and 0 from J, leaving 21 bases between them. Germline-derived CDR1 and CDR2 are MNHEY and SVGEGT. The CDR3 totals 16 residues. V gene TRBV6-2 or TRBV6-3 combines with J gene TRBJ1-1; the D gene is possibly TRBD1 (6 bases). The TCR sequence derives from a human donor in good health. Some libraries in this study had Jurkat cell RNA spiked in. Material for sequencing was naive CD8+ T cells from blood, with Jurkat cell RNA spiked in. Subset defined: FACS-sorted CD8+CD4-CCR7+CD45RA+ naive T cells. The CDR3 loop is CATITTQGLVNTEAFS. CDR3 nucleotides: TGTGCCACCATCACCACGCAGGGGCTCGTGAACACTGAAGCTTTCTCT.